This T cell receptor (beta chain) was sequenced for a study of cytomegalovirus exposure and HLA in healthy donors. Findings and caveats of the study: The authors considered a cluster of highly shared sequence variants likely to be a sequencing artifact. V- and J-gene trimming in TCR beta was tied to a missense DCLRE1C variant by an analysis performed later.

A multiplex PCR was run with 60 Vbeta primers and 13 Jbeta primers. The protocol was immunoSEQ multiplex PCR, while the TCRdb copy is restricted to in-frame clones and leaves out a portion. The sample shows 130,000 to 150,000 clones, 80% of them seen only once. Looked up from germline, CDR1 is MNHEY and CDR2 is SMNVEV (reference sequence). The CDR3 totals 15 residues. This clone was seen a handful of times. Its antigen is not known. The junction departs from germline at one end; a sequencing error may be responsible. The clonotype was recovered from a man aged 40-49 years in good health and CMV-seronegative. V is TRBV27 and J is TRBJ1-1, with D possibly TRBD1 on 5 matching bases. The specimen sequenced was PBMCs. This CDR3 is CASSVSGALNTEAFF. For the CDR3, the DNA is TGTGCCAGCAGTGTATCTGGGGCACTGAACACTGAAGCTTTCTTT.